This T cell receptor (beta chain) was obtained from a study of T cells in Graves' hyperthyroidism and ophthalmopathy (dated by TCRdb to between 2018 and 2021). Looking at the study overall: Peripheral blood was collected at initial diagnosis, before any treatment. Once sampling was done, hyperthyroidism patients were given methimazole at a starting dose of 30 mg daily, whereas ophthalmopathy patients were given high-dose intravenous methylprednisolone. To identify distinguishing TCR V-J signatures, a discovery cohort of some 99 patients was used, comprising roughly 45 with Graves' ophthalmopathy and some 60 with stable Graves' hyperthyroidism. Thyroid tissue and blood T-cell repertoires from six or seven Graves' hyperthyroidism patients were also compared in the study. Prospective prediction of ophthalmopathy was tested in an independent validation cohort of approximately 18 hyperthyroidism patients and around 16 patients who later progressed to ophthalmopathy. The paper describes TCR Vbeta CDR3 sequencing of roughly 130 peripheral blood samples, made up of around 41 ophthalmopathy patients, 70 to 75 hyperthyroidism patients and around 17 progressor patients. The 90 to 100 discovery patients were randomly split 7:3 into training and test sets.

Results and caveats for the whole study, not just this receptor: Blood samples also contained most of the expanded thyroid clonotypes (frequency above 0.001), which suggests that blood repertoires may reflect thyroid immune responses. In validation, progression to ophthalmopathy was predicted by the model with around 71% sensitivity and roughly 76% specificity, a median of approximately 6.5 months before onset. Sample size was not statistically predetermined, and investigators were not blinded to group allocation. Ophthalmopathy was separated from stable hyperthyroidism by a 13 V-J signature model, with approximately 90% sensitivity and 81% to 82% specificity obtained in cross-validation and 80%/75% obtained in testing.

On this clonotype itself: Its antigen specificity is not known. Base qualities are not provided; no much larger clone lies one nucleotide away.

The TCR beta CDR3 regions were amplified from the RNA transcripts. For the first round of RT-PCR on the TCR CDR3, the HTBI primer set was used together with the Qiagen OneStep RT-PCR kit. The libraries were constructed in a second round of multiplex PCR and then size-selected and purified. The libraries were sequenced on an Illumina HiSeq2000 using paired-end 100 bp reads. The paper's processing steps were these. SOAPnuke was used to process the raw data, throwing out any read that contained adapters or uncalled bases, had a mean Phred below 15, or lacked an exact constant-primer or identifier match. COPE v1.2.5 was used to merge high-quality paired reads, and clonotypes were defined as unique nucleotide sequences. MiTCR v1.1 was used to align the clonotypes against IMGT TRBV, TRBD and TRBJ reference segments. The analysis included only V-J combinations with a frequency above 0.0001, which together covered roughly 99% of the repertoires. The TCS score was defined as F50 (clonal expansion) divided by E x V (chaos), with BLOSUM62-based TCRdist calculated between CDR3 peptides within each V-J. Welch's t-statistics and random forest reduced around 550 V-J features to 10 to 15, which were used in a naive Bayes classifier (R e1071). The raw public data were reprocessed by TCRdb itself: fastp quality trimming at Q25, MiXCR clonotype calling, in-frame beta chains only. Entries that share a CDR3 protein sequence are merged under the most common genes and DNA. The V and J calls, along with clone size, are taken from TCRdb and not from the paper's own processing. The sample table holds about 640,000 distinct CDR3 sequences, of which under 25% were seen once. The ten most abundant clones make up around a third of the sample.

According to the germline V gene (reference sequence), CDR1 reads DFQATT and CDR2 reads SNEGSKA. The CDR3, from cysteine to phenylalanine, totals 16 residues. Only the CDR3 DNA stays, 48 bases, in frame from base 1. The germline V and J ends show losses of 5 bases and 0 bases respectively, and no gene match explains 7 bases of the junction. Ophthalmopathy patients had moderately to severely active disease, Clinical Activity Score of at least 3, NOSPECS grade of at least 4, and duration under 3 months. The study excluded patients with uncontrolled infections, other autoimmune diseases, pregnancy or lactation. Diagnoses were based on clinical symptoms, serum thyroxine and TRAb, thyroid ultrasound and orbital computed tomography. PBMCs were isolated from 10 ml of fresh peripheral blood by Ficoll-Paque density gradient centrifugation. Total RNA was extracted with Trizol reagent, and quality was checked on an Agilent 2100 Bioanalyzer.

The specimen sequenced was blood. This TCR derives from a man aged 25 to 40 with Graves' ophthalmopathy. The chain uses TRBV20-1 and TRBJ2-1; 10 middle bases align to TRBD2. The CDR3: CSARSLAGPSYNEQFF. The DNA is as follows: TGCAGTGCTCGGTCACTAGCGGGGCCCTCCTACAATGAGCAGTTCTTC.